This T cell receptor (beta chain) was found in a study of blood T cell repertoires in COVID-19 (dated by TCRdb to about 2020). With regard to the full study: Collaborator samples came from the United States, Italy and Spain and covered acute and convalescent phases of COVID-19. The dataset comprised deeply sampled blood TCRbeta repertoires from subjects exposed to, actively infected with, or recovered from COVID-19. Nearly every sample came with metadata listing a de-identified subject ID, COVID-19 status, age in years and sex. The prospective study material was composed of cDNA or gDNA derived from T cells, B-cell-depleted T cells, or PBMCs. HLA class I and class II types, where available, came from metadata supplied by the sample provider rather than from assay-based typing. The repertoires were released in a freely available public database intended as a resource for research on the immune response to SARS-CoV-2. The samples were drawn from two sources: the first 160 participants of the ongoing ImmuneRACE study, and 1,254 subjects contributed by 6 global collaborators.

TCRbeta CDR3 regions were amplified from genomic DNA by means of the immunoSEQ Assay, a bias-controlled multiplex PCR. Per the source publication's procedure: Within the assay, amplification of reference gene primers was used to estimate how many nucleated cells each sample contained. To quantify the absolute abundance of each unique TCRbeta CDR3 rearrangement, sequence reads were collapsed and filtered. For each sample, productive Simpson clonality was calculated by taking the square root of Simpson's diversity index across productive rearrangements. The source is immuneACCESS, and TCRdb retained only in-frame sequences with V and J called. Part of the clones is not carried over; for the studies checked, unresolved V genes explain less than half of this, and the remainder is unexplained. V, J and clone size derive from that table, while D and trimming were established from the DNA sequence. The sample records about 39,000 clones, over 70% of which are singletons. The ten largest account for approximately 25% of the sample.

As regards this clone: Its antigen is not yet known. Base qualities are not recorded, but no much larger clone differs from it by a single base.

The collaborating institutions used their own protocols to collect whole blood in K2EDTA tubes. Collaborator samples were shipped for TCRbeta analysis as frozen whole blood, isolated PBMCs, or DNA extracted from either sample type. What the work shows at the level of the full study, not this receptor alone: How much clinical and demographic metadata was included differed by source and by participant, and the metadata was provided uncurated.

Here V drops 4 bases and J drops 2 bases, and the junction holds 9 bases not matched to any gene. According to the germline V gene, CDR1 reads SGHVS and CDR2 reads FQNEAQ. From the cysteine through the phenylalanine, the CDR3 covers 17 amino acids. Left in the record is the CDR3 DNA by itself, 51 bases read in frame from the first base. The receptor's source is a man aged 50 to 59 with active or convalescent COVID-19. The V gene is TRBV7-8 and the J gene is TRBJ2-3; 10 junctional bases match TRBD2. Input material: peripheral blood. In nucleotides, the sequence is TGTGCCAGCAGCTCTACCTTAGCGGGGGGACTCACAGATACGCAGTATTTT. It codes for CASSSTLAGGLTDTQYF.